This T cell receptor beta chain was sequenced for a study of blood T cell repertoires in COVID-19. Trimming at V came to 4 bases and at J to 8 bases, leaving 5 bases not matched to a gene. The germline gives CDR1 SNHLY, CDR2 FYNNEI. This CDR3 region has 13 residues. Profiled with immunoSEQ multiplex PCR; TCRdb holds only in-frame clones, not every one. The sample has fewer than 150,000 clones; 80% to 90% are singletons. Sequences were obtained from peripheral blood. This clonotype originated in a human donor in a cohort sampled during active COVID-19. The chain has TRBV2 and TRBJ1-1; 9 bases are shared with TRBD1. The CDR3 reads CASSGDRDLEAFF. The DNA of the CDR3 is TGTGCCAGCAGTGGGGACAGGGACCTGGAAGCTTTCTTT. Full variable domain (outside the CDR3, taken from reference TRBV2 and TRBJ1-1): EPEVTQTPSHQVTQMGQEVILRCVPISNHLYFYWYRQILGQKVEFLVSFYNNEISEKSEIFDDQFSVERPDGSNFTLKIRSTKLEDSAMYFCASSGDRDLEAFFGQGTRLTVV.